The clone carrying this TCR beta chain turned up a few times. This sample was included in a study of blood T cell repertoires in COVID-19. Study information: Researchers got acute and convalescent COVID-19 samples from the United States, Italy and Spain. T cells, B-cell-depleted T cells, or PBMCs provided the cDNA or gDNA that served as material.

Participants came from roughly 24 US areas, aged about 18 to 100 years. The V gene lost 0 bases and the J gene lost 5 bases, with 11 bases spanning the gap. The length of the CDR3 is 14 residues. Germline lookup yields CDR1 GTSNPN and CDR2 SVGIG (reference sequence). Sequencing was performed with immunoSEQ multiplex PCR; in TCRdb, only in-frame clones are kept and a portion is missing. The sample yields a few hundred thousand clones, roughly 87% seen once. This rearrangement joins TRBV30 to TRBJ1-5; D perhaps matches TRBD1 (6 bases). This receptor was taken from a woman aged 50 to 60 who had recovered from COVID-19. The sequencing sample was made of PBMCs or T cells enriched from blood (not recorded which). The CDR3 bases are TGTGCCTGGAGTGTAAGGGCAGGGGATCAGCCCCAGCATTTT. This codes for CAWSVRAGDQPQHF.